This TCR beta chain was recovered during a study of regulatory T cells in long-lasting Graves disease. Study findings and constraints: Relative to new patients (roughly 970), persistent patients exhibited greater sharing of public clonotypes (2,741). Favored usage of TRBV28, TRBJ1-2 and TRBJ2-5 was recorded in persistent disease.

Stated time point: newly diagnosed GD, antithyroid drugs for less than 3 months. Construction of the TCR library relied on RNA isolated from PBMCs. On this clonotype itself: As yet, its antigen is unknown.

Relying on iRepertoire HTBI primers and Arm-PCR of CDR3 regions, the team built TCR beta libraries. TCRdb reprocessed the multiplex PCR reads with MiXCR, giving one entry per CDR3 protein. This table has more than 400,000 distinct CDR3 sequences, over 15% appearing once. The CDR3 loop spans 15 amino acids. Germline loops: CDR1 SEHNR, CDR2 FQNEAQ (reference sequence). V was clipped by 4 bases and J by 3 bases; unmatched bases: 6. Separately, the same data were catalogued under a study of T cells in Graves' hyperthyroidism and ophthalmopathy.

The V and J genes are TRBV7-9 and TRBJ2-7, with 10 nucleotides matching TRBD2. The sequenced sample was peripheral blood mononuclear cells (PBMCs), obtained at new diagnosis, from a patient treated with antithyroid drugs. This clonotype originated in a woman aged 30 to 39 with Graves disease. CDR3 in DNA: TGTGCCAGCAGCTCAAGACTAGCGGGCCGCTACGAGCAGTACTTC. It encodes CASSSRLAGRYEQYF. The variable domain in full, completed from reference TRBV7-9 and TRBJ2-7, reads DTGVSQNPRHKITKRGQNVTFRCDPISEHNRLYWYRQTLGQGPEFLTYFQNEAQLEKSRLLSDRFSAERPKGSFSTLEIQRTEQGDSAMYLCASSSRLAGRYEQYFGPGTRLTVT.